Described below is a single TCR beta chain sequence and its context. This sample stems from a study of blood T cell repertoires in COVID-19. Original methodology: Reference gene primer amplification in the assay estimated nucleated cell counts. Clones were read by immunoSEQ multiplex PCR, and TCRdb kept only the in-frame ones, dropping some. That table supplies the V and J calls and clone size; D and trimming were determined from the DNA. This sample has 250,000 to 350,000 clones, with around 91% found just once. After removal of 5 bases from V and 9 bases from J, the junction contained 16 bases not matched to a gene. The CDR3 has 16 residues. Germline CDR1 and CDR2: LNHNV and YYDKDF (reference sequence).

The sample taken for sequencing was peripheral blood. The source is a woman aged 60 to 75 with acute or convalescent COVID-19. The chain couples TRBV15 to TRBJ2-1; 7 bases map to TRBD1. The CDR3: CATSGRGGLLGGEQFF. CDR3 DNA: TGTGCCACCAGCGGAAGAGGGGGCTTACTGGGCGGTGAGCAGTTCTTC.